A single sample is the source of the 18 T cell receptor beta chains below, sequenced in a study of beta chain features in type 1 diabetes. The authors reverse transcribed all of the isolated RNA, so sequencing captured expressed TCRB transcripts. Method: immunoSEQ multiplex PCR; TCRdb's copy keeps in-frame clones and lacks some. The sample has fewer than 500,000 clones; approximately 15% are singletons. The source material was naive CD4+ T cells from blood. These receptors all come from a man aged 25-45 years in good health.

The chain is built from TRBV7-9 and TRBJ1-2, with TRBD1 matching 8 bases. There are 13 residues in the CDR3. Germline assignment: CDR1 SEHNR and CDR2 FQNEAQ (reference sequence). V shed 6 bases, J shed 13 bases, and the junction held 13 bases outside the gene matches. The CDR3, as DNA: TGTGCCAGCAGTTTCGGACAGGGAAAAATCGGCACCTTC. This sequence encodes CASSFGQGKIGTF.

This clone was detected only a few times. The chain combines TRBV6-1 with TRBJ2-7; 8 bases line up with TRBD2. CDR3 size: 13 residues. The junction had 11 bases not matched to a gene; V was cut back by 10 bases and J by 6 bases. CDR1 is MNHNS and CDR2 is SASEGT in the germline V gene. The CDR3 spells CATKRGQDLEQYV. The CDR3 nucleotides are TGTGCCACCAAGCGGGGGCAGGATCTCGAGCAGTACGTC.

A few counts support this clone. The chain recombines TRBV30 with TRBJ1-5; D perhaps matches TRBD1 (5 bases). V shed 5 bases and J shed 5 bases, with 13 bases lying between them. The CDR3 spans 13 residues. The germline V gene encodes CDR1 GTSNPN and CDR2 SVGIG (reference sequence). CDR3 amino acids: CAWSPGIDQPQHF. CDR3 coding DNA: TGTGCCTGGTCTCCAGGGATTGATCAGCCCCAGCATTTT. The whole variable domain, filled in from reference TRBV30 and TRBJ1-5, reads SQTIHQWPATLVQPVGSPLSLECTVEGTSNPNLYWYRQAAGRGLQLLFYSVGIGQISSEVPQNLSASRPQDRQFILSSKKLLLSDSGFYLCAWSPGIDQPQHFGDGTRLSIL.

This chain uses TRBV11-2 with TRBJ2-1; tentatively, D is TRBD2 (5 bases). V lost 5 bases and J 3 bases, leaving 8 bases between the germline ends. Germline V CDR1 and CDR2: SGHAT, FQNNGV. This CDR3 comprises 13 residues. The CDR3: CASSMRVYNEQFF. The CDR3 DNA is TGTGCCAGCAGCATGCGGGTCTACAATGAGCAGTTCTTC.

This rearrangement joins TRBV13 to TRBJ1-5; D is ambiguous. Germline lookup yields CDR1 PRHDT and CDR2 FYEKMQ (reference sequence). Trimming stripped 0 bases from V and 7 bases from J, with 4 bases between. The CDR3 extends over 12 amino acids. CDR3 residues: CASSLGPQPQHF. The CDR3 bases are TGTGCCAGCAGCTTAGGCCCCCAGCCCCAGCATTTT.

The chain recombines TRBV5-4 with TRBJ2-2; no definite D call. V lost 4 bases and J 2 bases, leaving 9 bases between the germline ends. The CDR3 is 14 amino acids. The germline CDR1 and CDR2 sequences are SGHNT and YYREEE (reference sequence). CDR3 sequence: CASSLKLNTGELFF. The CDR3 DNA sequence: TGTGCCAGCAGCCTAAAGCTAAACACCGGGGAGCTGTTTTTT.

As concerns this clone: Other DNA sequences from this sample encode an identical CDR3 as well. V is TRBV18 and J is TRBJ2-3; D might be TRBD1 (5 bases). CDR3 length equals 14 residues. Between the trimmed V and J ends, which lost 3 bases and 0 bases, there was a span of 7 bases. CDR1 is KGHSH and CDR2 is LQKENI in the germline V gene. The CDR3 loop reads CASSPPGSTDTQYF. Written as DNA, the CDR3 is TGTGCCAGCTCACCTCCAGGGAGCACAGATACGCAGTATTTT. The variable domain in full, with the rest retrieved from reference TRBV18 and TRBJ2-3, is NAGVMQNPRHLVRRRGQEARLRCSPMKGHSHVYWYRQLPEEGLKFMVYLQKENIIDESGMPKERFSAEFPKEGPSILRIQQVVRGDSAAYFCASSPPGSTDTQYFGPGTRLTVL.

This clone was recorded many times. This chain links TRBV7-9 with TRBJ2-7; a possible D gene is TRBD1 (5 bases). The CDR3 runs 14 residues. Looked up from germline, CDR1 is SEHNR and CDR2 is FQNEAQ (reference sequence). V shed 5 bases and J shed 0 bases, with 11 bases lying between them. The CDR3 region is CASSHRQSSYEQYV. CDR3 DNA sequence: TGTGCCAGCAGCCATAGACAGAGCTCCTACGAGCAGTACGTC.

This clone was detected only a few times. The chain joins TRBV7-9 to TRBJ2-5; D is possibly TRBD2 (6 bases). Germline assignment: CDR1 SEHNR and CDR2 FQNEAQ (reference sequence). The CDR3 length is 13 residues. Trimming took 1 base from V and 7 from J, leaving 10 bases between them. As DNA, the CDR3 is TGTGCCAGCAGCTTAGGCGGGGTTGGGACCCAGTACTTC. It translates to CASSLGGVGTQYF.

The V call is TRBV29-1, the J call TRBJ1-5, with D possibly TRBD1 on 5 matching bases. The CDR3 runs 14 residues. The germline CDR1 and CDR2 sequences are SQVTM and ANQGSEA. With 4 bases removed from V and 6 bases from J, the gap between germline ends came to 16 bases. In DNA form, the CDR3 reads TGCAGCGTTGGTGACATGCTCGGGGGTCAGCCCCAGCATTTT. It translates to CSVGDMLGGQPQHF.

V and J are TRBV7-3 and TRBJ2-3; TRBD2 aligns across 10 bases. CDR3 length: 16 residues. J gave up 4 bases and V 5 bases, and 9 bases lay outside the gene matches. Germline assignment: CDR1 SGHTA and CDR2 FQGTGA. The CDR3 loop reads CASSLPLAGGPDTQYF. The CDR3 DNA reads as TGTGCCAGCAGCCTTCCCTTAGCGGGAGGCCCAGATACGCAGTATTTT.

The J gene is TRBJ2-1, the V gene TRBV9; 11 positions match TRBD1. Trimming at V came to 4 bases and at J to 5 bases, leaving 5 bases not matched to a gene. The CDR3 loop spans 15 amino acids. Germline loops: CDR1 SGDLS, CDR2 YYNGEE. The CDR3 protein is CASSPRDRGDNEQFF. CDR3 DNA sequence: TGTGCCAGCAGCCCCCGGGACAGGGGGGACAATGAGCAGTTCTTC.

V gene TRBV4-3 combines with J gene TRBJ2-1; 15 nucleotides match TRBD2. V dropped 0 bases and J dropped 0; count of bases not matched to a gene: 3. The CDR3 loop spans 19 amino acids. In germline, CDR1 is LGHNA, CDR2 YSLEER. Written as DNA, the CDR3 is TGCGCCAGCAGCCAAGAGGGACTAGCGGGAGGCGTCTCCTACAATGAGCAGTTCTTC. Translation gives CASSQEGLAGGVSYNEQFF.

V gene TRBV4-3 combines with J gene TRBJ1-2, with TRBD1 as a possible D gene (6 bases). Germline V gene data show CDR1 as LGHNA and CDR2 as YSLEER. The CDR3 has 17 residues. V lost 2 bases, J lost 6 bases, and 22 bases lay in between. The CDR3 DNA follows: TGCGCCAGCAGCCAACTACTTGGGGGACAATATGGGGATGGCTACACCTTC. Its protein is CASSQLLGGQYGDGYTF.

The sample holds a few counts of this clone. The chain joins TRBV11-3 to TRBJ2-7; 7 bases match TRBD2. The CDR3 length is 15 residues. The junction had 9 bases not matched to a gene; V was cut back by 1 base and J by 6 bases. CDR1 is SGHNT, CDR2 YENEEA, per germline. For the CDR3, the DNA is TGTGCCAGCAGCTTAGTGGGCGGGGGACCGTTCGAGCAGTACGTC. This sequence encodes CASSLVGGGPFEQYV.

This chain uses TRBV29-1 with TRBJ1-4; no definite D call. With 7 bases removed from V and 11 bases from J, the gap between germline ends came to 20 bases. The CDR3 has 13 residues. CDR1 SQVTM and CDR2 ANQGSEA come from the germline V gene. The DNA for the CDR3 is TGCAGCGCCGCCTCAGATTTTGGGTCGAAACTGTTTTTT. Translating gives CSAASDFGSKLFF.

The gene calls are TRBV7-9 and TRBJ1-2; the D is unclear. The germline gives CDR1 SEHNR, CDR2 FQNEAQ (reference sequence). The CDR3 contains 13 residues. V lost 6 bases, J lost 8 bases, and 16 bases lay in between. The CDR3 DNA follows: TGTGCCAGCAGTCCTGAACCTATTGGAGGCTACACCTTC. This codes for CASSPEPIGGYTF.

The chain has TRBV30 and TRBJ1-4; possibly TRBD1 for D (6 bases). Germline CDR1 is GTSNPN and CDR2 is SVGIG (reference sequence). The germline V and J ends were trimmed by 4 bases and 13 bases, with 16 bases remaining between them. The CDR3 sequence is 12 residues long. The CDR3: CAWNTLQGGLFF. Here the CDR3 DNA reads TGTGCCTGGAACACCCTACAGGGAGGACTGTTTTTT. The full variable domain, with the rest looked up from reference TRBV30 and TRBJ1-4, is SQTIHQWPATLVQPVGSPLSLECTVEGTSNPNLYWYRQAAGRGLQLLFYSVGIGQISSEVPQNLSASRPQDRQFILSSKKLLLSDSGFYLCAWNTLQGGLFFGSGTQLSVL.